These 10 T cell receptor beta chains share one sample of origin, sequenced in a study of blood T cell repertoires in COVID-19 (dated by TCRdb to 2019 to 2021). The protocol used for the library was the immunoSEQ multiplex PCR assay. The table was pulled from immuneACCESS by TCRdb, which kept in-frame rearrangements only. Such tables lose some clones; where checked, under half of the loss comes from unresolved V genes, and the rest has no known cause. The sample table holds 250,000 or so clones, of which 90% were seen once. In total, the top ten clones hold 2.1% of the sample. The source material was peripheral blood. These receptors originate from a woman aged 55-70 years with COVID-19, enrolled during active disease.

The chain uses TRBV9 and TRBJ1-1; no firm D call. The CDR3 has 13 amino acids. V lost 0 bases and J 5 bases, leaving 8 bases between the germline ends. Per germline, CDR1 SGDLS and CDR2 YYNGEE. The CDR3 region is CASSVVRATEAFF. For the CDR3, the DNA is TGTGCCAGCAGCGTAGTACGTGCGACTGAAGCTTTCTTT.

The rearrangement joins TRBV7-2 to TRBJ2-7, with D perhaps matching TRBD2 (6 bases). This CDR3 spans 14 amino acids. The V and J ends lost 5 bases and 2 bases respectively, with 13 bases between them. The germline CDR1 and CDR2 sequences are SGHTA and FQGNSA. This chain's CDR3 is CASSEGLLPYEQYF. In nucleotides, the CDR3 is TGTGCCAGCAGCGAGGGACTCCTACCCTACGAGCAGTACTTC.

The gene calls are TRBV19 and TRBJ2-7; 7 positions agree with TRBD1. The CDR3 extends over 15 amino acids. Germline trimming cut 5 bases from V and 3 bases from J; bases unmatched to any gene: 10. Germline CDR1 is LNHDA and CDR2 is SQIVND (reference sequence). Here the CDR3 reads CASSPLRGSDYEQYF. The CDR3 nucleotides read TGTGCCAGTAGTCCCCTCAGGGGGTCGGACTACGAGCAGTACTTC.

This sequence joins TRBV4-1 and TRBJ2-3; 8 positions agree with TRBD2. Germline loops: CDR1 MGHRA, CDR2 YSYEKL. The V segment lost 3 bases and the J segment 0 bases; nucleotides outside the gene matches: 2. CDR3 length equals 15 residues. CDR3 DNA: TGCGCCAGCAGCCAGACTAGCGCTAGCACAGATACGCAGTATTTT. As protein: CASSQTSASTDTQYF.

The chain has TRBV2 and TRBJ1-6; 9 bases agree with TRBD1. From germline, CDR1 is SNHLY and CDR2 FYNNEI. The CDR3 totals 18 residues. V shed 6 bases and J 7 bases; nucleotides not matched to a gene: 16. This CDR3 reads CASRRAGGQGSDNSPLHF. DNA for the CDR3: TGTGCCAGCAGGAGGGCTGGAGGACAGGGGTCCGACAATTCACCCCTCCACTTT.

The genes are TRBV6-2 or TRBV6-3 and TRBJ2-5; TRBD2 matches at 10 bases. Trimming took 6 bases from V and 5 from J; bases not matched to a gene: 9. In germline, CDR1 is MNHEY, CDR2 SVGEGT. The CDR3 is 15 amino acids. DNA of the CDR3: TGTGCCAGCAGCACGAGCGGGGGGGCCGCGGAGACCCAGTACTTC. It specifies CASSTSGGAAETQYF.

The CDR3 spells CASFPTGRGGSEAFF. In DNA, the CDR3 is TGTGCCAGTTTCCCCACTGGAAGGGGAGGATCTGAAGCTTTCTTT. This sequence joins TRBV6-5 and TRBJ1-1; perhaps TRBD1 as D (5 bases). Looked up from germline, CDR1 is MNHEY and CDR2 is SVGAGI. The CDR3 extends over 15 amino acids. V lost 9 bases, J lost 6 bases, and 23 bases lay in between.

This clone was recorded a few times. The V call is TRBV14, the J call TRBJ1-2; 8 bases agree with TRBD1. This CDR3 comprises 13 residues. Germline-derived CDR1 and CDR2 are SGHDN and FVKESK. The V segment lost 1 base and the J segment 7 bases; nucleotides outside the gene matches: 2. CDR3 nucleotide sequence: TGTGCCAGCAGCCAAGGGACAGGGTTTGGCTACACCTTC. Its translation: CASSQGTGFGYTF.

This clone has a single count. V usage is TRBV6-5 and J usage is TRBJ2-7; 10 positions match TRBD1. Germline V CDR1 and CDR2: MNHEY, SVGAGI. The CDR3 totals 13 residues. The V segment lost 5 bases and the J segment 7 bases; nucleotides outside the gene matches: 5. Here the CDR3 reads CASSRTGGGEQYF. The CDR3 coding sequence is TGTGCCAGCAGTAGGACAGGGGGGGGAGAGCAGTACTTC.

The rearrangement uses TRBV27 and TRBJ1-5; possible D gene TRBD1, 6 bases. The CDR3 has 13 residues. V lost 3 bases, J lost 4 bases, and 7 bases lay in between. CDR1 MNHEY and CDR2 SMNVEV come from the germline V gene (reference sequence). CDR3 sequence: CASSLQGNQPQHF. The CDR3, as DNA: TGTGCCAGCAGTTTGCAGGGGAATCAGCCCCAGCATTTT.